This paragraph covers one T cell receptor (beta chain) sequence. Repertoires were generated with immunoSEQ multiplex PCR, while TCRdb's copy carries only in-frame clones and drops some. The sample lists some 170,000 clones; roughly 93% were seen once. This sample was included in a study of T cell responses to AZD1222 COVID-19 vaccine. Here the sequenced sample was peripheral blood, taken 28 days after the second dose of the MenACWY control vaccine. The source of this sequence is an adult who received the MenACWY meningococcal vaccine as a control.

The CDR3 DNA reads TGTGCCAGCAGTCAGGTGGACAGGGCCTATGAAGCTTTCTTT. Translation: CASSQVDRAYEAFF. J is TRBJ1-1 and V is TRBV27; 8 bases map to TRBD1. J lost 7 bases, V lost 5 bases, and 9 bases had no gene match. CDR1 MNHEY and CDR2 SMNVEV come from the germline V gene (reference sequence). This CDR3 is 14 amino acids long.